This T cell receptor beta chain was retrieved from a study of blood T cell repertoires in COVID-19. Whole-study context: COVID-19 samples, acute and convalescent, were from the United States, Italy and Spain. Sample material is recorded as cDNA or gDNA derived from T cells, B-cell-depleted T cells, or PBMCs.

Under the authors' procedure: Using reference gene primer amplification, nucleated cell counts were estimated. This table comes from immunoSEQ multiplex PCR, and its TCRdb copy is limited to in-frame clones, with some not included. The DNA gave D and trimming, while V, J and clone size come from that table. The sample contains some 70,000 clones, more than 60% of which appear only once. This clone was found many times. Germline lookup yields CDR1 MDHEN and CDR2 SYDVKM. This CDR3 has 13 amino acids. Trimming stripped 6 bases from V and 4 bases from J, with 10 bases between. V is TRBV28 and J is TRBJ2-1; D remains unclear. The sequence was collected from a man in his sixties with acute or convalescent COVID-19. Source material: peripheral blood. The CDR3 protein is CASRHILYNEQFF. The CDR3 nucleotides read TGTGCCAGCAGACATATTTTGTACAATGAGCAGTTCTTC. The whole variable domain, remainder taken from reference TRBV28 and TRBJ2-1, is DVKVTQSSRYLVKRTGEKVFLECVQDMDHENMFWYRQDPGLGLRLIYFSYDVKMKEKGDIPEGYSVSREKKERFSLILESASTNQTSMYLCASRHILYNEQFFGPGTRLTVL.